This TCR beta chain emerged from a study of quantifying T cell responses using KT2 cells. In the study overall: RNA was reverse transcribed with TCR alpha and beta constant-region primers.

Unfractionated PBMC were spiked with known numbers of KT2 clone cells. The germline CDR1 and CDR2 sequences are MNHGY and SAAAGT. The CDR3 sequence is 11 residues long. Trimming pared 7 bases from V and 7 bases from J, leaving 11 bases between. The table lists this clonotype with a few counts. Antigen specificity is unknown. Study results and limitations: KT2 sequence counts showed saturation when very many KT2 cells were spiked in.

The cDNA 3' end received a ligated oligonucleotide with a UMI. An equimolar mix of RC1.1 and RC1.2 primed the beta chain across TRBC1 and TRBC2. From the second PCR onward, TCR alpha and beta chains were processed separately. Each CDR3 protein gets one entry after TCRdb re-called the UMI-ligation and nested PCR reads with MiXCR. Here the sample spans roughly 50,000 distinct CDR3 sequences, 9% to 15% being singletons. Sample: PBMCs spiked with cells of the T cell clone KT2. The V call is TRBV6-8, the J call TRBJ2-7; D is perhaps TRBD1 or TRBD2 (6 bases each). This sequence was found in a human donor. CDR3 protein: CASTGAWEQYF. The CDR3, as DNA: TGTGCCAGCACGGGGGCCTGGGAGCAGTACTTC.